The text below deals with one T cell receptor (beta chain). Its antigen is still unknown. Sequencing used immunoSEQ multiplex PCR; TCRdb keeps in-frame clones, though not all of them. The data show tens of thousands of clones, approximately 78% seen once. This record belongs to a study of OX40 agonist ivuxolimab in advanced cancers. Study context: Patients received the agonistic anti-OX40 (CD134) antibody ivuxolimab. Patients in the trial were receiving intravenous ivuxolimab every 2 weeks, at doses of 0.01 to 10 mg/kg.

Regarding the study as a whole: Within 6 weeks, CD4+ and CD8+ blood T cells expanded clonally at 0.1 to 3.0 mg/kg.

The sample was CD4+ or CD8+ T cells sorted from blood, taken in a trial of the OX40 agonist ivuxolimab. The TCR originated in an adult with an advanced solid tumor such as melanoma, head and neck, liver or kidney cancer.

CDR3 in DNA: TGTGCCAGCAGAACTGGCGCGGCCCCAAAGGGGGTGAGGACTGAAGCTTTCTTT. Protein: CASRTGAAPKGVRTEAFF. The rearrangement links TRBV28 to TRBJ1-1; D is perhaps TRBD1 (6 bases). The CDR3 totals 18 residues. Trimming took off 6 bases at V and 5 bases at J, with 28 bases between the two ends. Germline V gene data show CDR1 as MDHEN and CDR2 as SYDVKM.